A single sample gave rise to the 3 T cell receptor beta chains below, sequenced in a study of cytomegalovirus exposure and HLA in healthy donors. Generated by immunoSEQ multiplex PCR, the TCRdb table keeps only in-frame clones and is missing some. The table has roughly 140,000 clones, approximately 91% seen once. The sequenced material came from PBMCs. Receptor source: a man between 18 and 29 years old in good health and CMV-seronegative.

The rearrangement joins TRBV6-1 to TRBJ2-3, with 8 nucleotides matching TRBD2. Trimming at V came to 1 base and at J to 2 bases, leaving 11 bases not matched to a gene. CDR1 MNHNS and CDR2 SASEGT come from the germline V gene. The CDR3 totals 18 residues. The CDR3 reads CASSEGRGIAGFTDTQYF. The CDR3 coding sequence is TGTGCCAGCAGTGAAGGACGCGGAATAGCGGGGTTCACAGATACGCAGTATTTT.

The chain links TRBV5-1 to TRBJ1-1; D not certain. In germline, CDR1 is SGHRS, CDR2 YFSETQ. Trimming removed 6 bases at V and 1 base at J, with 13 bases between. This CDR3 has 14 residues. The CDR3 region is CASTITERNTEAFF. CDR3 coding DNA: TGCGCCAGCACTATTACTGAGAGGAACACTGAAGCTTTCTTT.

This clone was observed once. The chain joins TRBV5-1 to TRBJ2-7; a weak D match, TRBD1 (6 bases). Between the trimmed V and J ends, which lost 0 bases and 3 bases, there was a span of 16 bases. The CDR3 length is 16 residues. Germline CDR1 is SGHRS and CDR2 is YFSETQ. The DNA for the CDR3 is TGCGCCAGCAGCTTGGGTAGCCAGGGGAACTTCTACGAGCAGTACGTC. Its protein product is CASSLGSQGNFYEQYV.